Below, 22 T cell receptor beta chains from the same sample are listed, as sequenced in a study of neurological immune-mediated disorders. MiXCR was run by TCRdb on the 5' RACE reads, yielding one entry per CDR3 protein. This sample has tens of thousands of distinct CDR3 sequences, with around 7.8% found just once. The sample comprised PBMCs. The receptors originated from a woman aged 35 to 49 in good health.

This clonotype showed up many times. The V gene is TRBV5-1, the J gene TRBJ2-2; D could derive from TRBD1 or TRBD2 (5 bases each). Germline values: CDR1 SGHRS, CDR2 YFSETQ. The CDR3 totals 14 residues. Between the trimmed V and J ends, which lost 0 bases and 8 bases, there was a span of 11 bases. This chain's CDR3 is CASSLESGPGELFF. CDR3 sequence (DNA): TGCGCCAGCAGCTTGGAATCGGGGCCGGGGGAGCTGTTTTTT.

This clonotype showed up many times. V gene TRBV5-1 combines with J gene TRBJ2-3, with D possibly matching TRBD2 (5 bases). The CDR3 sequence is 15 residues long. Germline CDR1 reads SGHRS; CDR2 reads YFSETQ. V was clipped by 6 bases and J by 6 bases, with 20 bases between them. The CDR3 nucleotides are TGCGCCAGCACCCCATCAACCGGGGTCTGGGATACGCAGTATTTT. This sequence encodes CASTPSTGVWDTQYF.

On this clonotype: Given a much more abundant clone one base away, this may be a read error. The chain joins TRBV25-1 to TRBJ1-1, with D unresolved. The CDR3 sequence is 12 residues long. Per germline, CDR1 MGHDK and CDR2 SYGVNS. Written as DNA, the CDR3 is TGTGTCAGCAGACACCTTAACACTGAAGCTTTCTTT. It yields the protein CVSRHLNTEAFF.

At least ten counts were recorded for this clonotype. The V gene is TRBV5-1, the J gene TRBJ1-1; D is perhaps TRBD1 (5 bases). V dropped 3 bases and J dropped 14 bases, with 17 bases sitting between them. From germline, CDR1 is SGHRS and CDR2 YFSETQ. The CDR3 is made up of 12 amino acids. CDR3 in DNA: TGCGCCAGCAGCTCAGACAGCGGGGTGTCATTCTTT. This sequence encodes CASSSDSGVSFF.

Many counts were recorded for this clonotype. J is TRBJ2-7 and V is TRBV3-1; 15 bases align to TRBD2. Per the germline V gene, CDR1 is LGHDT and CDR2 is YNNKEL (reference sequence). Trimming cost V 6 bases and J 5 bases; bases outside gene matches: 2. The CDR3 consists of 14 residues. CDR3 sequence: CASRGLAGGHEQYF. The CDR3 nucleotides are TGTGCCAGCAGGGGACTAGCGGGAGGCCACGAGCAGTACTTC.

This clonotype was counted at least ten times. The genes are TRBV10-3 and TRBJ1-1; D gene unclear. The CDR3 has 14 amino acids. Trimming stripped 7 bases from V and 4 bases from J, with 16 bases between. Per germline, CDR1 ENHRY and CDR2 SYGVKD. For the CDR3, the DNA is TGTGCCATCAATCCCGACGGAGGTGGCACTGAAGCTTTCTTT. It codes for CAINPDGGGTEAFF.

This clonotype came up many times. The V and J genes are TRBV12-3 or TRBV12-4 and TRBJ2-7, with 7 bases aligning to TRBD2. The CDR3 has 11 residues. With 5 bases clipped from V and 11 bases from J, the junction kept 6 bases outside the gene matches. CDR3 coding DNA: TGTGCCAGCAGTGGGAGGGGTGAGGAGTACTTC. Amino acid sequence: CASSGRGEEYF.

This clonotype has ten or more counts. V gene TRBV6-2 or TRBV6-3 combines with J gene TRBJ2-7; tentatively, D is TRBD1 (6 bases). In germline, CDR1 is MNHEY, CDR2 SVGEGT. The CDR3 is made up of 14 amino acids. V shed 2 bases and J shed 0 bases, with 8 bases lying between them. CDR3 sequence: CASSYRDISYEQYF. For the CDR3, the DNA is TGTGCCAGCAGTTACCGGGACATCTCCTACGAGCAGTACTTC.

A word on this clonotype: It may be a read error: a sequence one base away is much more abundant. For the CDR3, the DNA is TGTGCCAGCATCCCCCGACAGGGGGCGAAGAACACTGAAGCTTTCTTT. Translation: CASIPRQGAKNTEAFF. This chain joins TRBV3-1 and TRBJ1-1; 10 bases map to TRBD1. Germline lookup yields CDR1 LGHDT and CDR2 YNNKEL (reference sequence). Trimming removed 7 bases from V and 1 base from J; junction bases left unmatched: 9. There are 16 residues in the CDR3.

This clonotype has at least ten counts. The chain joins TRBV29-1 to TRBJ2-5; TRBD2 aligns across 7 bases. V shed 6 bases, J shed 2 bases, and the junction held 6 bases outside the gene matches. CDR3 length: 13 residues. Germline V CDR1 and CDR2: SQVTM, ANQGSEA. DNA for the CDR3: TGCAGCGTCACGGGAGCGGGGCAAGAGACCCAGTACTTC. Translation: CSVTGAGQETQYF.

This clonotype was found many times. The chain recombines TRBV7-9 with TRBJ1-2; no definite D call. The length of the CDR3 is 15 residues. Germline CDR1 is SEHNR and CDR2 is FQNEAQ (reference sequence). Trimming took off 1 base at V and 2 bases at J, with 11 bases between the two ends. CDR3 DNA: TGTGCCAGCAGCTTAGAGGGAGGATCGAACTATGGCTACACCTTC. Its protein product is CASSLEGGSNYGYTF.

This clonotype was observed many times. This chain uses TRBV5-1 with TRBJ2-5, with 7 bases aligning to TRBD1. With V trimmed by 4 bases and J by 2 bases, 5 bases remained unmatched. CDR3 size: 14 residues. The germline gives CDR1 SGHRS, CDR2 YFSETQ. CDR3: CASSTLDRQETQYF. The CDR3, as DNA: TGCGCCAGCAGCACCCTGGACAGGCAAGAGACCCAGTACTTC. Looking up the rest from reference TRBV5-1 and TRBJ2-5 gives the full variable domain: KAGVTQTPRYLIKTRGQQVTLSCSPISGHRSVSWYQQTPGQGLQFLFEYFSETQRNKGNFPGRFSGRQFSNSRSEMNVSTLELGDSALYLCASSTLDRQETQYFGPGTRLLVL.

The table lists this clonotype with many counts. CDR3 in DNA: TGTGCCAGCATCCCCCGGGGGGCGCCCAGCTCTGGGGCCAACGTCCTGACTTTC. This translates into CASIPRGAPSSGANVLTF. This chain connects TRBV5-5 to TRBJ2-6; the D gene is possibly TRBD2 (7 bases). The CDR3 consists of 18 residues. V was pared by 6 bases and J by 0 bases, with 19 bases between. Per germline, CDR1 SGHKS and CDR2 YYEKEE (reference sequence). The entire variable domain, with the rest obtained from reference TRBV5-5 and TRBJ2-6, is as follows: DAGVTQSPTHLIKTRGQQVTLRCSPISGHKSVSWYQQVLGQGPQFIFQYYEKEERGRGNFPDRFSARQFPNYSSELNVNALLLGDSALYLCASIPRGAPSSGANVLTFGAGSRLTVL.

This clonotype has at least ten counts. This chain connects TRBV6-5 to TRBJ2-6, with D maybe TRBD2 (5 bases). Trimming removed 0 bases from V and 1 base from J, with 16 bases in between. Germline V gene data show CDR1 as MNHEY and CDR2 as SVGAGI. The CDR3 extends over 19 amino acids. The chain's CDR3 is CASSYSPRGHWSGANVLTF. The CDR3 nucleotides are TGTGCCAGCAGTTACTCGCCTCGGGGTCACTGGTCTGGGGCCAACGTCCTGACTTTC.

This clonotype has at least ten counts. The chain joins TRBV20-1 to TRBJ2-3, with TRBD2 matching 7 bases. This CDR3 region has 15 residues. CDR1 and CDR2 from the germline V gene are DFQATT and SNEGSKA (reference sequence). Trimming removed 6 bases from V and 2 bases from J; junction bases left unmatched: 11. For the CDR3, the DNA is TGCAGTGCCCAAGACGCGGGGGAGATCACAGATACGCAGTATTTT. Translation gives CSAQDAGEITDTQYF.

The table lists this clonotype with many counts. This chain joins TRBV5-1 and TRBJ1-1, with D perhaps matching TRBD1 (6 bases). CDR1 is SGHRS, CDR2 YFSETQ, per germline. The CDR3 extends over 13 amino acids. Trimming pared 6 bases from V and 2 bases from J, leaving 11 bases between. The CDR3 coding sequence is TGCGCCAGCACCCAGGGGTCCAACACTGAAGCTTTCTTT. This translates into CASTQGSNTEAFF.

This clonotype was recorded many times. The chain links TRBV6-6 to TRBJ2-5; no reliable D call. The V gene lost 2 bases and the J gene lost 5 bases, with 15 bases spanning the gap. CDR1 is MNHNY and CDR2 is SVGAGI in the germline V gene (reference sequence). This CDR3 is 15 amino acids long. In DNA form, the CDR3 reads TGTGCCAGCAGTTACCAAATGGAACCAGTTGAGACCCAGTACTTC. Amino acid sequence: CASSYQMEPVETQYF.

This clonotype was recorded many times. The V call is TRBV28, the J call TRBJ1-2; D is unresolved. This CDR3 is 13 amino acids long. V dropped 5 bases and J dropped 6 bases, with 13 bases sitting between them. Germline loops: CDR1 MDHEN, CDR2 SYDVKM. CDR3 amino acids: CASSAGVSNGYTF. The CDR3, as DNA: TGTGCCAGCAGTGCCGGCGTCTCGAATGGCTACACCTTC.

This clonotype was found many times. The rearrangement joins TRBV5-1 to TRBJ2-2; possibly TRBD1 or TRBD2 for D (5 bases each). The CDR3 has 15 residues. V lost 4 bases, J lost 5 bases, and 15 bases lay in between. Germline-derived CDR1 and CDR2 are SGHRS and YFSETQ. The CDR3 loop reads CASSGTDPRTGELFF. As DNA, the CDR3 is TGCGCCAGCAGCGGGACCGACCCGAGGACCGGGGAGCTGTTTTTT.

This clonotype has ten or more counts. This chain connects TRBV5-1 to TRBJ2-5; D is unresolved. The V end was cut by 0 bases, the J end by 5 bases, with 5 bases between. Germline CDR1 reads SGHRS; CDR2 reads YFSETQ. The CDR3 covers 12 residues. CDR3 region: CASSLDWETQYF. The CDR3 nucleotides read TGCGCCAGCAGCTTGGATTGGGAGACCCAGTACTTC. The full variable domain, its missing parts supplied by reference TRBV5-1 and TRBJ2-5, is KAGVTQTPRYLIKTRGQQVTLSCSPISGHRSVSWYQQTPGQGLQFLFEYFSETQRNKGNFPGRFSGRQFSNSRSEMNVSTLELGDSALYLCASSLDWETQYFGPGTRLLVL.

This clonotype was seen repeatedly, ten times or more. The J gene is TRBJ2-2, the V gene TRBV5-1; D is ambiguous. V shed 4 bases and J shed 4 bases, with 17 bases lying between them. CDR3 length: 16 residues. Germline CDR1 reads SGHRS; CDR2 reads YFSETQ. The CDR3 region is CASSPGRGLGTGELFF. CDR3 sequence (DNA): TGCGCCAGCAGCCCCGGACGCGGCCTGGGCACCGGGGAGCTGTTTTTT.

The sample holds many counts of this clonotype. The genes are TRBV4-3 and TRBJ1-4; D possibly corresponds to TRBD1 (6 bases). Trimming removed 5 bases from V and 8 bases from J, with 24 bases in between. This CDR3 is 17 amino acids long. The germline V gene encodes CDR1 LGHNA and CDR2 YSLEER. The CDR3 DNA reads as TGCGCCAGCAGCGAATACCGGGACACTCAAGCCGGGGAAAAACTGTTTTTT. As protein: CASSEYRDTQAGEKLFF.